What follows are 27 T cell receptor beta chains derived from one specimen sequenced in a study of human T cells and chemical hapten exposure. TCRdb passed the RACE reads through MiXCR, listing each CDR3 protein once. The repertoire holds fewer than 400,000 distinct CDR3 sequences, with approximately 6.3% as singletons. The time point is: patch test 1, 2 weeks after DPC sensitization. Treatment here: therapeutic diphenylcyclopropenone sensitization with weekly scalp DPC. Specimen: whole blood, collected in connection with sensitization to the hapten diphenylcyclopropenone (DPC). These receptors were taken from a woman under 30 with alopecia areata. Some clones in this sample may be carry-over from other donors' samples.

CDR3 protein: CSANPGQGAGYTF. CDR3 DNA sequence: TGCAGTGCTAACCCGGGACAGGGGGCAGGCTACACCTTC. The rearrangement links TRBV20-1 to TRBJ1-2; 12 bases map to TRBD1. In germline, CDR1 is DFQATT, CDR2 SNEGSKA (reference sequence). The CDR3 is made up of 13 amino acids. V shed 4 bases, J shed 8 bases, and the junction held 5 bases outside the gene matches.

Of note for this clonotype: This may arise from a read error, as a much more abundant clone is one base away. The conserved closing phenylalanine or tryptophan is absent in this CDR3, likely reflecting a read error. V is TRBV28 and J is TRBJ2-3, with D unclear. The CDR3 is made up of 13 amino acids. Germline V gene sequence: CDR1 MDHEN, CDR2 SYDVKM. Trimming took 8 bases from V and 1 from J, leaving 10 bases between them. The CDR3 bases are TGTGCCAGCTGCTTACCCGGCACAGATACGCAGTATTTA. Protein product: CASCLPGTDTQYL.

The chain joins TRBV18 to TRBJ2-7; D is unresolved. V lost 3 bases and J lost 2, with 11 bases in between. The CDR3 has 14 amino acids. Looked up from germline, CDR1 is KGHSH and CDR2 is LQKENI. The CDR3 region has the DNA TGTGCCAGCTCACCCACTCCCGCAACCTACGAGCAGTACTTC. Its translation: CASSPTPATYEQYF.

The chain links TRBV27 to TRBJ1-2, with 7 positions matching TRBD1. This CDR3 has 15 residues. CDR1 is MNHEY, CDR2 SMNVEV, per germline (reference sequence). V dropped 5 bases and J dropped 4; count of bases not matched to a gene: 10. CDR3 sequence reads: CASSPHLGQLYGYTF. CDR3 nucleotides: TGTGCCAGCAGTCCGCATCTGGGACAGCTCTATGGCTACACCTTC.

The rearrangement uses TRBV27 and TRBJ2-1; D gene uncertain. This CDR3 has 13 residues. With 5 bases removed from V and 5 bases from J, the gap between germline ends came to 10 bases. Per the germline V gene, CDR1 is MNHEY and CDR2 is SMNVEV (reference sequence). This chain's CDR3 is CASSPPVDNEQFF. CDR3 in DNA: TGTGCCAGCAGTCCCCCCGTTGACAATGAGCAGTTCTTC.

This clonotype was counted ten times or more. The chain carries TRBV20-1 and TRBJ2-7; D remains ambiguous. The germline V and J ends were trimmed by 5 bases and 7 bases, with 21 bases remaining between them. The CDR3 has 14 amino acids. Germline V lookup: CDR1 DFQATT, CDR2 SNEGSKA (reference sequence). The CDR3 loop reads CSAGFVGGSREQYF. CDR3 sequence (DNA): TGCAGTGCTGGCTTCGTAGGCGGCTCTAGGGAGCAGTACTTC.

This rearrangement joins TRBV7-6 to TRBJ2-2; 13 bases match TRBD2. The V gene's germline CDR1 is SGHVS and CDR2 FNYEAQ. This CDR3 comprises 16 residues. V shed 5 bases and J 6 bases; nucleotides not matched to a gene: 6. In nucleotides, the CDR3 is TGTGCCAGCAGCCGACGGACTAGCGGGGGATCCGGGGAGCTGTTTTTT. Translation gives CASSRRTSGGSGELFF.

This clonotype was observed a handful of times. V and J are TRBV7-3 and TRBJ2-5; TRBD2 aligns across 9 bases. The CDR3 runs to 15 residues. Germline loops: CDR1 SGHTA, CDR2 FQGTGA. V dropped 1 base and J dropped 5; count of bases not matched to a gene: 5. The CDR3, as DNA: TGTGCCAGCAGCTTAAATAGCGGGGGCTTCGAGACCCAGTACTTC. Residues: CASSLNSGGFETQYF.

This clonotype has at least ten counts. The V gene is TRBV11-2, the J gene TRBJ2-3; TRBD2 matches at 11 bases. J was trimmed by 0 bases and V by 5 bases; bases with no gene match: 4. This CDR3 spans 16 amino acids. The germline CDR1 and CDR2 sequences are SGHAT and FQNNGV. The CDR3 sequence is CASSPRTSGSTDTQYF. CDR3 nucleotide sequence: TGTGCCAGCAGCCCAAGGACTAGCGGGAGCACAGATACGCAGTATTTT.

The genes are TRBV13 and TRBJ2-6, with D perhaps matching TRBD1 or TRBD2 (5 bases each). V was cut by 0 bases and J by 0 bases, with 9 bases left in between. The CDR3 has 17 amino acids. CDR1 and CDR2 from the germline V gene are PRHDT and FYEKMQ (reference sequence). The CDR3 sequence is CASSLGRGYSGANVLTF. The CDR3 DNA is TGTGCCAGCAGCTTAGGGAGGGGATACTCTGGGGCCAACGTCCTGACTTTC.

V gene TRBV20-1 combines with J gene TRBJ2-7; TRBD2 matches 8 bases. Germline V gene data show CDR1 as DFQATT and CDR2 as SNEGSKA (reference sequence). This CDR3 has 13 amino acids. The ends lost 3 bases at V and 6 bases at J; junction bases unmatched: 7. CDR3 region: CSASSSGGFEQYF. The CDR3 DNA sequence: TGCAGTGCTAGTAGTTCGGGAGGGTTCGAGCAGTACTTC.

This clonotype turned up a few times. The chain recombines TRBV3-1 with TRBJ2-7; D is undetermined. CDR1 LGHDT and CDR2 YNNKEL come from the germline V gene (reference sequence). V lost 0 bases to trimming and J lost 1 base, with 10 bases between them. This CDR3 is 15 amino acids long. This CDR3 is CASSQDRISSYEQYF. CDR3 nucleotides: TGTGCCAGCAGCCAAGATCGGATTAGTTCCTACGAGCAGTACTTC.

This clonotype was counted between two and nine times. The chain combines TRBV10-3 with TRBJ2-3; TRBD2 matches at 12 bases. Germline trimming cut 4 bases from V and 2 bases from J; bases unmatched to any gene: 13. The CDR3 runs 19 residues. Germline CDR1 is ENHRY and CDR2 is SYGVKD. The chain's CDR3 is CAISGTFWTSGDPTDTQYF. CDR3 bases: TGTGCCATCAGTGGGACCTTCTGGACTAGCGGGGACCCCACAGATACGCAGTATTTT.

This clonotype was detected many times. The rearrangement uses TRBV7-2 and TRBJ2-2; 11 nucleotides align to TRBD1. Germline CDR1 is SGHTA and CDR2 is FQGNSA. After removal of 6 bases from V and 7 bases from J, the junction contained 10 bases not matched to a gene. CDR3 size: 16 residues. Written as DNA, the CDR3 is TGTGCCAGCAGTTCAGGGACAGGGGGTTTGCACGGGGAGCTGTTTTTT. Translation gives CASSSGTGGLHGELFF.

The chain carries TRBV5-4 and TRBJ2-5, with D hard to call. The CDR3 totals 12 residues. Germline V gene lookup returns CDR1 SGHNT and CDR2 YYREEE (reference sequence). Trimming shortened V by 3 bases and J by 5 bases, and 8 bases separated the two germline ends. The CDR3 sequence: CASSWEVETQYF. The CDR3 nucleotides read TGTGCCAGCAGCTGGGAAGTCGAGACCCAGTACTTC.

This clonotype was detected a few times. V usage is TRBV2 and J usage is TRBJ1-2; perhaps TRBD1 as D (6 bases). The germline V gene has CDR1 SNHLY and CDR2 FYNNEI. This CDR3 spans 13 amino acids. Trimming shortened V by 0 bases and J by 4 bases, and 6 bases separated the two germline ends. CDR3 sequence: CASSEADSYGYTF. DNA of the CDR3: TGTGCCAGCAGTGAAGCGGACAGCTATGGCTACACCTTC.

The chain links TRBV7-9 to TRBJ1-1, with unresolved D. The CDR3 is 11 amino acids. Trimming pared 5 bases from V and 9 bases from J, leaving 10 bases between. Germline CDR1 and CDR2: SEHNR and FQNEAQ (reference sequence). The CDR3 DNA reads as TGTGCCAGCAGCGCCCACAGTAAAGCTTTCTTT. Translation: CASSAHSKAFF. The complete variable domain, with remaining parts taken from reference TRBV7-9 and TRBJ1-1, reads DTGVSQNPRHKITKRGQNVTFRCDPISEHNRLYWYRQTLGQGPEFLTYFQNEAQLEKSRLLSDRFSAERPKGSFSTLEIQRTEQGDSAMYLCASSAHSKAFFGQGTRLTVV.

Ten or more counts support this clonotype. The chain is built from TRBV4-2 and TRBJ2-3; D tentatively fits TRBD1 or TRBD2 (7 bases each). V gave up 1 base and J gave up 3 bases, with 17 bases separating them. There are 17 residues in the CDR3. In germline, CDR1 is LGHNA, CDR2 YNFKEQ. The CDR3 reads CASSQGPPGGATDTQYF. CDR3 DNA sequence: TGTGCCAGCAGCCAAGGTCCCCCAGGGGGGGCTACAGATACGCAGTATTTT.

A few counts support this clonotype. V usage is TRBV6-2 or TRBV6-3 and J usage is TRBJ1-1; 7 bases line up with TRBD1. V gave up 7 bases and J gave up 7 bases; unmatched junction bases: 3. This CDR3 contains 11 residues. The germline gives CDR1 MNHEY, CDR2 SVGEGT. The CDR3 spells CASNRGSEAFF. The CDR3, as DNA: TGTGCCAGCAACAGGGGTAGTGAAGCTTTCTTT.

This clonotype was observed at least ten times. The J gene is TRBJ2-3, the V gene TRBV7-2; D is possibly TRBD2 (5 bases). The ends were cut back, 4 bases at V and 6 bases at J, with 17 bases in the middle. Germline V lookup: CDR1 SGHTA, CDR2 FQGNSA. The CDR3 consists of 15 residues. CDR3 region: CASSSPPGLSDTQYF. The CDR3 coding sequence is TGTGCCAGCAGCTCACCTCCTGGACTTTCTGATACGCAGTATTTT.

This clonotype appeared a few times. The chain employs TRBV7-9 and TRBJ1-4; D is perhaps TRBD1 (5 bases). Germline CDR1 and CDR2: SEHNR and FQNEAQ (reference sequence). The CDR3 has 15 amino acids. Deletions cut 3 bases from V and 8 bases from J, with 16 bases between. The CDR3 spells CASSFGRDLGEKLFF. CDR3 in DNA: TGTGCCAGCAGCTTCGGTCGGGACCTTGGCGAAAAACTGTTTTTT.

This clonotype was counted between two and nine times. This rearrangement joins TRBV20-1 to TRBJ2-1; D tentatively reads TRBD1 or TRBD2 (5 bases each). Trimming pared 4 bases from V and 6 bases from J, leaving 16 bases between. This CDR3 has 14 residues. Germline CDR1 and CDR2: DFQATT and SNEGSKA (reference sequence). DNA for the CDR3: TGCAGTGCTATACACGGACGGGGCCTCAATGAGCAGTTCTTC. It yields the protein CSAIHGRGLNEQFF.

V and J are TRBV7-9 and TRBJ1-2, with D tentatively TRBD1 (5 bases). The CDR3 length is 16 residues. Germline V gene sequence: CDR1 SEHNR, CDR2 FQNEAQ (reference sequence). The V end was cut by 4 bases, the J end by 4 bases, with 19 bases between. In DNA form, the CDR3 reads TGTGCCAGCAGCTACCCACTGACAGCGACGGCCTATGGCTACACCTTC. Amino acid sequence: CASSYPLTATAYGYTF.

This clonotype has just a few counts. The chain employs TRBV13 and TRBJ2-7; D unresolved. V was trimmed by 5 bases and J by 2 bases, leaving 10 bases between them. The CDR3 loop spans 13 amino acids. Germline CDR1 is PRHDT and CDR2 is FYEKMQ (reference sequence). In DNA form, the CDR3 reads TGTGCCAGCAGCCCGATCTACACCTACGAGCAGTACTTC. As protein: CASSPIYTYEQYF. The full variable domain, its missing parts supplied by reference TRBV13 and TRBJ2-7, is AAGVIQSPRHLIKEKRETATLKCYPIPRHDTVYWYQQGPGQDPQFLISFYEKMQSDKGSIPDRFSAQQFSDYHSELNMSSLELGDSALYFCASSPIYTYEQYFGPGTRLTVT.

This clonotype was counted ten times or more. V gene TRBV13 combines with J gene TRBJ2-1; tentatively, D is TRBD1 or TRBD2 (5 bases each). Germline-derived CDR1 and CDR2 are PRHDT and FYEKMQ (reference sequence). The CDR3 is 14 residues long. The V end was cut by 0 bases, the J end by 8 bases, with 11 bases between. The CDR3 nucleotides read TGTGCCAGCAGCTTAGGGGGACCAGCCCATGAGCAGTTCTTC. This codes for CASSLGGPAHEQFF.

This clonotype was observed a handful of times. J is TRBJ1-1 and V is TRBV6-2 or TRBV6-3; 8 bases align to TRBD1. Germline V gene sequence: CDR1 MNHEY, CDR2 SVGEGT. V lost 7 bases, J lost 6 bases, and 10 bases stayed unmatched. The CDR3 runs 14 residues. The CDR3 DNA is TGTGCCAGCAAGGTTCGAGGACAGGGCTCTGAAGCTTTCTTT. Protein sequence: CASKVRGQGSEAFF.

This chain links TRBV25-1 with TRBJ2-5, with D hard to call. Between the trimmed V and J ends, which lost 7 bases and 0 bases, there was a span of 15 bases. The germline gives CDR1 MGHDK, CDR2 SYGVNS. This CDR3 is 15 amino acids long. In DNA, the CDR3 is TGTGCCAGCAATCTCGGGCAGGAGTACCAAGAGACCCAGTACTTC. As protein: CASNLGQEYQETQYF.